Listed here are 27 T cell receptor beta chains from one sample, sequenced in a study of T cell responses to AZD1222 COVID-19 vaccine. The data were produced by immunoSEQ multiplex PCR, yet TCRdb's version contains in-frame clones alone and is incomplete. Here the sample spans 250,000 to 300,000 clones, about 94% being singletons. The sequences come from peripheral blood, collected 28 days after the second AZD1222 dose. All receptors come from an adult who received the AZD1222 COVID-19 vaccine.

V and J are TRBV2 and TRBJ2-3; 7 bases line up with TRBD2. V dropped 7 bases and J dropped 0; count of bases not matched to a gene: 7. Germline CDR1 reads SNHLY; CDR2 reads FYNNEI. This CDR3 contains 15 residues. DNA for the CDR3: TGTGCCAGCACCCCGACTAGCTCTAGCACAGATACGCAGTATTTT. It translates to CASTPTSSSTDTQYF.

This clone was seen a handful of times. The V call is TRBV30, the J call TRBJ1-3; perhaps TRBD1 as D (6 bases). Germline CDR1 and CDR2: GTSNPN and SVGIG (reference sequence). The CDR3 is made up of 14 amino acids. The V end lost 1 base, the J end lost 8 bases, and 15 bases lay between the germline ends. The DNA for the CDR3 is TGTGCCTGGAGTGAAGGACAGCTGTTGGACACCATATATTTT. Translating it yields CAWSEGQLLDTIYF. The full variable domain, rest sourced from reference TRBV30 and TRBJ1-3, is SQTIHQWPATLVQPVGSPLSLECTVEGTSNPNLYWYRQAAGRGLQLLFYSVGIGQISSEVPQNLSASRPQDRQFILSSKKLLLSDSGFYLCAWSEGQLLDTIYFGEGSWLTVV.

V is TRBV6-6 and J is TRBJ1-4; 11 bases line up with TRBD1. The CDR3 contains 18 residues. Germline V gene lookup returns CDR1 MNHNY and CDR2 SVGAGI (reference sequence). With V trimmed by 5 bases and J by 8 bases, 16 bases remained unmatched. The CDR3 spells CASSPAKGQGEVWEKLFF. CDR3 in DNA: TGTGCCAGCAGTCCCGCTAAGGGACAGGGGGAGGTTTGGGAAAAACTGTTTTTT.

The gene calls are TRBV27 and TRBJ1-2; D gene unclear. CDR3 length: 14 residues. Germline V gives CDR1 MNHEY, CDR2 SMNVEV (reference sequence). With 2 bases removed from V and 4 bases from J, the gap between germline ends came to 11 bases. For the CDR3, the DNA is TGTGCCAGCAGTTTAAAAGGGAGGTCCTATGGCTACACCTTC. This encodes CASSLKGRSYGYTF.

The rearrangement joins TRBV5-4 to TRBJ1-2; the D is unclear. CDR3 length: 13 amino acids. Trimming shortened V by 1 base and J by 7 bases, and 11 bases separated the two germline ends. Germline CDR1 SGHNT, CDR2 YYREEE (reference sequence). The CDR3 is CASSLPGEGGYTF. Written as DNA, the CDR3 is TGTGCCAGCAGCTTGCCCGGGGAAGGTGGCTACACCTTC.

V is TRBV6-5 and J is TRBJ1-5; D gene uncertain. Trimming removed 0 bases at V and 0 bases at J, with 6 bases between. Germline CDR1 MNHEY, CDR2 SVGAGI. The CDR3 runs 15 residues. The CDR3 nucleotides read TGTGCCAGCAGTTACTCGGCGGTTAGCAATCAGCCCCAGCATTTT. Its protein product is CASSYSAVSNQPQHF.

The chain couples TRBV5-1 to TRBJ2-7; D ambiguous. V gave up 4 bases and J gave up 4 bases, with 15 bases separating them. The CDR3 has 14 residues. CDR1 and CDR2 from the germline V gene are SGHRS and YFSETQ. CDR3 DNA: TGCGCCAGCAGCCTCCGGTCAGTTAATTACGAGCAGTACTTC. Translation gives CASSLRSVNYEQYF.

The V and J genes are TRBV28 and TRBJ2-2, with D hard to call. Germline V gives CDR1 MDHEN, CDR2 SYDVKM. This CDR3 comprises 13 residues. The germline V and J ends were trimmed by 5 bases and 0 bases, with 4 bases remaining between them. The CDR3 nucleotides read TGTGCCAGCAGTCCCGCGAACACCGGGGAGCTGTTTTTT. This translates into CASSPANTGELFF.

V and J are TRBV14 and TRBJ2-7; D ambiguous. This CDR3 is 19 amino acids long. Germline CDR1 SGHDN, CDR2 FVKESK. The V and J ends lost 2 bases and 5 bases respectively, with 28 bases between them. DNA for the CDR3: TGTGCCAGCAGCCAAACGGAAGGAAACATTCTCCCTCGCGGCCACGAGCAGTACTTC. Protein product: CASSQTEGNILPRGHEQYF.

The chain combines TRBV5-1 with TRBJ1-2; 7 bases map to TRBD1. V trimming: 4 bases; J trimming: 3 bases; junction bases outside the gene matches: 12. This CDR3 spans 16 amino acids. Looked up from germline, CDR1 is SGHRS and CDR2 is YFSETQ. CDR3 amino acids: CASSLGDSGMHYGYTF. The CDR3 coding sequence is TGCGCCAGCAGCCTGGGGGACAGCGGAATGCACTATGGCTACACCTTC.

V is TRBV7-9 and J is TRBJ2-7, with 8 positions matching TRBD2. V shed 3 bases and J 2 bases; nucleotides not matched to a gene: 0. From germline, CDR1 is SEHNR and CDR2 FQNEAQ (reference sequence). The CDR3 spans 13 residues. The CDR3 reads CASSLGLAYEQYF. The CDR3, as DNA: TGTGCCAGCAGCTTGGGACTAGCCTACGAGCAGTACTTC.

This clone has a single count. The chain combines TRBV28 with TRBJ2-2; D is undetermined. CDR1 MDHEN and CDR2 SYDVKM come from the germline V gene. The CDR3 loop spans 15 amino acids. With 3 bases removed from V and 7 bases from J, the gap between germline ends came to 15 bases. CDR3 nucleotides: TGTGCCAGCAGTTTCCCCTCGAGGCGGAGCGGGGAGCTGTTTTTT. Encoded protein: CASSFPSRRSGELFF.

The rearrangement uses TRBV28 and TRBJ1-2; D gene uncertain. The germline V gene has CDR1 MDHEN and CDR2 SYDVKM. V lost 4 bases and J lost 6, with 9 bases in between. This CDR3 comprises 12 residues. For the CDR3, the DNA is TGTGCCAGCAGTTGGGAGGTTGATGGCTACACCTTC. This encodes CASSWEVDGYTF.

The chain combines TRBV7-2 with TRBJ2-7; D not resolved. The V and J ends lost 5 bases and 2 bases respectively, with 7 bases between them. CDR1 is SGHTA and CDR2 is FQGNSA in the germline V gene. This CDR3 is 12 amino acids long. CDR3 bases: TGTGCCAGCAGCCGGAACCCCTACGAGCAGTACTTC. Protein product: CASSRNPYEQYF.

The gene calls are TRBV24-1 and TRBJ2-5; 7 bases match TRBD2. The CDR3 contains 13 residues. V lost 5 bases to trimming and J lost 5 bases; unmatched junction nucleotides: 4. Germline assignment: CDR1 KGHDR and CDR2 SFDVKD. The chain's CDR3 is CATSVRGGETQYF. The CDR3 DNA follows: TGTGCCACCAGTGTTCGGGGAGGGGAGACCCAGTACTTC.

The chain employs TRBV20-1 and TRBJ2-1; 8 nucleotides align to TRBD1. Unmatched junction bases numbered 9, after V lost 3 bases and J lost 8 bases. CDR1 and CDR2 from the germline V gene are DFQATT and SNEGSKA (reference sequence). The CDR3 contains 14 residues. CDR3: CSASGTGSLHEQFF. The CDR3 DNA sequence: TGCAGTGCTAGTGGGACAGGTAGTTTACATGAGCAGTTCTTC.

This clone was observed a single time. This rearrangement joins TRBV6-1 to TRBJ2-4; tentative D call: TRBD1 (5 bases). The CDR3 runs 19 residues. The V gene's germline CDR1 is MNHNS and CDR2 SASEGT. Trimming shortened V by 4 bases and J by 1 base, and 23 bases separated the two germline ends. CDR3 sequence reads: CASSGHHSFRVTAKNIQYF. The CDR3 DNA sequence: TGTGCCAGCAGTGGCCACCACTCGTTCAGGGTCACGGCCAAAAACATTCAGTACTTC.

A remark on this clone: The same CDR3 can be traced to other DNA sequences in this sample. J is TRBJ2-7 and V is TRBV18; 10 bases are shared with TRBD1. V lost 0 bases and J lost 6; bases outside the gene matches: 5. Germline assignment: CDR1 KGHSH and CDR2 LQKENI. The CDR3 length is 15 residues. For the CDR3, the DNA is TGTGCCAGCTCACCACCGACAGGGGGCGCGTCCGAGCAGTACTTC. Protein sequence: CASSPPTGGASEQYF. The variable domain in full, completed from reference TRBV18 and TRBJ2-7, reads NAGVMQNPRHLVRRRGQEARLRCSPMKGHSHVYWYRQLPEEGLKFMVYLQKENIIDESGMPKERFSAEFPKEGPSILRIQQVVRGDSAAYFCASSPPTGGASEQYFGPGTRLTVT.

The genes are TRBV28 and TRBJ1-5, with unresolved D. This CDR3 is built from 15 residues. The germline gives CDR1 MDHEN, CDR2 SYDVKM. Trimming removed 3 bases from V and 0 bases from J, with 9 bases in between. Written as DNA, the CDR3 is TGTGCCAGCAGTTTGAGACTGAGTAGCAATCAGCCCCAGCATTTT. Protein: CASSLRLSSNQPQHF.

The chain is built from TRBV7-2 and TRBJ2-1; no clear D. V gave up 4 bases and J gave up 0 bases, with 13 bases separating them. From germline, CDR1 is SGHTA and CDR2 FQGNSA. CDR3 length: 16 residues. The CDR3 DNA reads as TGTGCCAGCAGCTCATCCGGCCTGAGCTCCTACAATGAGCAGTTCTTC. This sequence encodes CASSSSGLSSYNEQFF.

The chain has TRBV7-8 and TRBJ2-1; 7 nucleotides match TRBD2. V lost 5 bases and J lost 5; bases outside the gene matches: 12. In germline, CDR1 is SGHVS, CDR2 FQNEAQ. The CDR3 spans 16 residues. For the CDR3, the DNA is TGTGCCAGCAGCAGTATCGTGGGACTACTTAACAATGAGCAGTTCTTC. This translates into CASSSIVGLLNNEQFF.

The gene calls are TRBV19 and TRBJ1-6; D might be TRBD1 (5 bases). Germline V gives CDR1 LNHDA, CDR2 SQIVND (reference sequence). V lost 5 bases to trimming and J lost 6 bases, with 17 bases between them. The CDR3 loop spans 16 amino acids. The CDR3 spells CASSRRSAGLNSPLHF. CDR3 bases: TGTGCCAGTAGTCGACGATCGGCAGGGCTTAATTCACCCCTCCACTTT.

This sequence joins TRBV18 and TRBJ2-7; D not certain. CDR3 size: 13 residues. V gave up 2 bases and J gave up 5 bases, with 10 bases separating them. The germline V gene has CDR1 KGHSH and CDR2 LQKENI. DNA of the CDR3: TGTGCCAGCTCACCAGGGTACCGGAACGAGCAGTACTTC. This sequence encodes CASSPGYRNEQYF.

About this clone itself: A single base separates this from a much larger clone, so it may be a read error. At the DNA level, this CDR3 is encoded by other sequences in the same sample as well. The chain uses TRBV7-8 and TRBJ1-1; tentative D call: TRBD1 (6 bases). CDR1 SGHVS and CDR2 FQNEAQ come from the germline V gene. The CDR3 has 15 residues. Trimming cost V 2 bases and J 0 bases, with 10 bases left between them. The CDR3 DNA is TGTGCCAGCAGCTTAAGAGGGGGATTGAACACTGAAGCTTTCTTT. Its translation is CASSLRGGLNTEAFF.

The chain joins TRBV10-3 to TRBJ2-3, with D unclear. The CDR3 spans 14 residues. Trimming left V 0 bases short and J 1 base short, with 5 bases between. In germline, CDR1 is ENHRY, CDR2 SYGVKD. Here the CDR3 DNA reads TGTGCCATCAGTGAGTCAATCGGCACAGATACGCAGTATTTT. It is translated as CAISESIGTDTQYF.

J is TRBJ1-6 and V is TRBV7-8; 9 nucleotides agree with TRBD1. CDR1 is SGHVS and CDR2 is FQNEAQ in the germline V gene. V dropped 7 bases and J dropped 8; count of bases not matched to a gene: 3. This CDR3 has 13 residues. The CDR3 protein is CASTQGADSPLHF. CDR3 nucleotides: TGTGCCAGCACACAGGGGGCCGATTCACCCCTCCACTTT.

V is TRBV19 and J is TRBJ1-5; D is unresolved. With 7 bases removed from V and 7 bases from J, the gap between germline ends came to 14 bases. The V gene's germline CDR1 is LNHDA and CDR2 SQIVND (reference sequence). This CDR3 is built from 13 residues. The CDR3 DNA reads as TGTGCCAGTAACGAGATTGCGGAGCAGCCCCAGCATTTT. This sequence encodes CASNEIAEQPQHF. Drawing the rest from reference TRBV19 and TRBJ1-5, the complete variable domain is DGGITQSPKYLFRKEGQNVTLSCEQNLNHDAMYWYRQDPGQGLRLIYYSQIVNDFQKGDIAEGYSVSREKKESFPLTVTSAQKNPTAFYLCASNEIAEQPQHFGDGTRLSIL.